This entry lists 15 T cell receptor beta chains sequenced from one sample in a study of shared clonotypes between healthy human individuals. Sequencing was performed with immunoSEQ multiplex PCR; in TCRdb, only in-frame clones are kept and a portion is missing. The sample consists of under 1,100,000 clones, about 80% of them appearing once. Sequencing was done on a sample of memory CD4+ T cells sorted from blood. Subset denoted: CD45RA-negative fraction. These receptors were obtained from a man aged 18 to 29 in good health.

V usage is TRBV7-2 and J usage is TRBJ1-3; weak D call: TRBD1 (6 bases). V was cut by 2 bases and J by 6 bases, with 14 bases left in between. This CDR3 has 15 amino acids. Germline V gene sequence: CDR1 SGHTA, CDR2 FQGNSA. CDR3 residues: CASSLSSGAINTIYF. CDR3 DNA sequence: TGTGCCAGCAGCTTAAGCTCAGGGGCTATAAACACCATATATTTT.

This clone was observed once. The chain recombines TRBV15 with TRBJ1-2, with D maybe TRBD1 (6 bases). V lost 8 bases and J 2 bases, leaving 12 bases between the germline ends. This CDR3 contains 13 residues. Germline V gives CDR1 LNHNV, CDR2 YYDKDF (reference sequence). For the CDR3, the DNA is TGTGCCACCGGAGGACAGCCCAACTATGGCTACACCTTC. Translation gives CATGGQPNYGYTF.

CDR3 in amino acids: CASSTGTVLYGYTF. CDR3 DNA: TGTGCCAGTAGTACCGGGACAGTCCTCTATGGCTACACCTTC. This chain links TRBV19 with TRBJ1-2; 7 bases are shared with TRBD1. The length of the CDR3 is 14 residues. V lost 4 bases, J lost 4 bases, and 6 bases stayed unmatched. Germline V lookup: CDR1 LNHDA, CDR2 SQIVND (reference sequence). Drawing the rest from reference TRBV19 and TRBJ1-2, the complete variable domain is DGGITQSPKYLFRKEGQNVTLSCEQNLNHDAMYWYRQDPGQGLRLIYYSQIVNDFQKGDIAEGYSVSREKKESFPLTVTSAQKNPTAFYLCASSTGTVLYGYTFGSGTRLTVV.

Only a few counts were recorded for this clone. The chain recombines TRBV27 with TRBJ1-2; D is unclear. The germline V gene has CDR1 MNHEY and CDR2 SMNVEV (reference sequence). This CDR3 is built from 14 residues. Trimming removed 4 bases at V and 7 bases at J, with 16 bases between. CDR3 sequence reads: CASSSRKNGSGYTF. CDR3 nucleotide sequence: TGTGCCAGCAGTTCCCGGAAGAACGGGAGTGGCTACACCTTC.

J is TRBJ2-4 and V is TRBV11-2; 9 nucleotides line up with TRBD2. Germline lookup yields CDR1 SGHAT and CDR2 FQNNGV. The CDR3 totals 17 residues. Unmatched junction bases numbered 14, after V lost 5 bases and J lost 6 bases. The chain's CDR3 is CASSQVGAGGRRNIQYF. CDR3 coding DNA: TGTGCCAGCAGCCAAGTCGGGGCGGGGGGGCGACGAAACATTCAGTACTTC.

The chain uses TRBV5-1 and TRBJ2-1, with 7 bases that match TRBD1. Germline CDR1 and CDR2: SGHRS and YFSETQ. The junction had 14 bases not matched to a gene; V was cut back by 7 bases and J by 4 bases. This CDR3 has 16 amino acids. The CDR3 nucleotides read TGCGCCAGCGGCGATATCGGGGACAGCCAATACAATGAGCAGTTCTTC. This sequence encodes CASGDIGDSQYNEQFF.

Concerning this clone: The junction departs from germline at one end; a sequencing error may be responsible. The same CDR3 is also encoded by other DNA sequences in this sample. The CDR3 coding sequence is TGCGCCTGGAGTGTCAACCCCCTAGCGGACCGCGGGGCCCAGTACTTC. This translates into CAWSVNPLADRGAQYF. The chain employs TRBV30 and TRBJ2-5; TRBD2 aligns across 7 bases. CDR3 length: 16 amino acids. Per germline, CDR1 GTSNPN and CDR2 SVGIG (reference sequence).

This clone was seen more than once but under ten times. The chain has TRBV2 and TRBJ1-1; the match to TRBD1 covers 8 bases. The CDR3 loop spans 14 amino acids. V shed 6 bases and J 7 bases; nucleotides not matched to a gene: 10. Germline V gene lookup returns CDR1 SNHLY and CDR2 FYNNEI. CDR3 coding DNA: TGTGCCAGCAGCCACGGACAGGGAGGAGGTGAAGCTTTCTTT. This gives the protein CASSHGQGGGEAFF.

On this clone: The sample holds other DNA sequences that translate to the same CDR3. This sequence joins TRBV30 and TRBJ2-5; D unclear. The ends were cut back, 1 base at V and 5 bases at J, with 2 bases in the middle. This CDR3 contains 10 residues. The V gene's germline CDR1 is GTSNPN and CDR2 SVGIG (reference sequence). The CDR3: CAWSGETQYF. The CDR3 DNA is TGTGCCTGGAGTGGTGAGACCCAGTACTTC.

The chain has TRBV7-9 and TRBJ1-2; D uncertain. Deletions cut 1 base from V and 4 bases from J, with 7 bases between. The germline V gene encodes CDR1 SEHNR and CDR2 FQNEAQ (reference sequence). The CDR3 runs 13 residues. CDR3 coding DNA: TGTGCCAGCAGCTTAGACGGGTTCTATGGCTACACCTTC. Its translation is CASSLDGFYGYTF.

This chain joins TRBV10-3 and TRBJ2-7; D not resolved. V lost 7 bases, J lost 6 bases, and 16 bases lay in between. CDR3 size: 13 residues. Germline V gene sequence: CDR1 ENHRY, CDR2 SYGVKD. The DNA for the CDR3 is TGTGCCATCACTCGCCAGGCGAGAGGCGAGCAGTACTTC. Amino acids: CAITRQARGEQYF.

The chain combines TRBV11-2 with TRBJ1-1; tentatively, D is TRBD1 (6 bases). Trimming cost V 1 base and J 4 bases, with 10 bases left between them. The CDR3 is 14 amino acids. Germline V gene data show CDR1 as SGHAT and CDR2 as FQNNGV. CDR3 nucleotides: TGTGCCAGCAGCTTAGCCCTACAGGGCACTGAAGCTTTCTTT. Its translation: CASSLALQGTEAFF.

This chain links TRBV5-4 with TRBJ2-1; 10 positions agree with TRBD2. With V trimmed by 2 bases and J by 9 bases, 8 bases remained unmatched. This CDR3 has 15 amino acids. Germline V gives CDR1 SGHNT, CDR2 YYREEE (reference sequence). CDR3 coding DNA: TGTGCCAGCAGCTTCCAAGCGGGAGGGTTTAGTGAGCAGTTCTTC. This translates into CASSFQAGGFSEQFF. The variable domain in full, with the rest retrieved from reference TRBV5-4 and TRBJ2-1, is ETGVTQSPTHLIKTRGQQVTLRCSSQSGHNTVSWYQQALGQGPQFIFQYYREEENGRGNFPPRFSGLQFPNYSSELNVNALELDDSALYLCASSFQAGGFSEQFFGPGTRLTVL.

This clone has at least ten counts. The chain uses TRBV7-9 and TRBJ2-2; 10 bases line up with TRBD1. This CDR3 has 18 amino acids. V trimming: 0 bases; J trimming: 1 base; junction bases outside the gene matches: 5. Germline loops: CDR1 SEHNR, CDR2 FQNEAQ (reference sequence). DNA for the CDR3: TGTGCCAGCAGCTTAGCGACAGGGGGCAGTGGGAACACCGGGGAGCTGTTTTTT. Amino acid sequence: CASSLATGGSGNTGELFF.

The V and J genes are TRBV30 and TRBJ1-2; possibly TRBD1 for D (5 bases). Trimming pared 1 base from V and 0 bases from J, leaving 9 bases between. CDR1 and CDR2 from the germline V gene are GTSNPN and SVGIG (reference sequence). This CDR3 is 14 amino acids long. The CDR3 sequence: CAWSEGAANYGYTF. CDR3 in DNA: TGTGCCTGGAGTGAAGGGGCAGCTAACTATGGCTACACCTTC. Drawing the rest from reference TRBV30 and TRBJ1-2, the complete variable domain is SQTIHQWPATLVQPVGSPLSLECTVEGTSNPNLYWYRQAAGRGLQLLFYSVGIGQISSEVPQNLSASRPQDRQFILSSKKLLLSDSGFYLCAWSEGAANYGYTFGSGTRLTVV.